The 27 T cell receptor beta chains in this list originate from one sample, sequenced in a study of CXCR3-negative and CXCR3-positive naive CD8 T cells. Study outcomes and limitations: TRB CDR3s were more hydrophobic in CXCR3-positive than in CXCR3-negative naive cells.

These receptors lack a known antigen. Carrying UMI labels, the TRB cDNA libraries were prepared through 5' RACE. TCRdb reprocessed the 5' RACE reads and keeps a single row for each CDR3 protein, giving no DNA. In total, the table holds 120,000 to 150,000 distinct CDR3 sequences. Source material: naive CXCR3+ CD8+ T cells from blood. The subset denotes: CD45RO-CCR7+CD27+CD95- naive CD8+ T cells expressing CXCR3 (TNR3+). Receptor source: a human donor in good health. Some clones in this sample may be carry-over from other donors' samples.

The V call is TRBV20-1, the J call TRBJ2-7. The germline V gene encodes CDR1 DFQATT and CDR2 SNEGSKA (reference sequence). CDR3 length equals 15 residues. The CDR3 is CSAASDETVTYEQYF.

This chain joins TRBV4-2 and TRBJ1-3. Germline V gene sequence: CDR1 LGHNA, CDR2 YNFKEQ. The CDR3 has 15 residues. CDR3 region: CASSQGHRSGNTIYF.

V is TRBV29-1 and J is TRBJ2-2; as DNA is missing, the TRBD1 call by TCRdb cannot be tested. The CDR3 is made up of 14 amino acids. Germline V CDR1 and CDR2: SQVTM, ANQGSEA. The CDR3 spells CSVEDREWTGELFF.

V and J are TRBV7-9 and TRBJ2-7; TCRdb proposes TRBD1, but this gene call is untestable without DNA. The CDR3 is 14 amino acids. From germline, CDR1 is SEHNR and CDR2 FQNEAQ (reference sequence). The CDR3 protein is CATTRGTGTYEQYF.

The chain recombines TRBV12-3 or TRBV12-4 with TRBJ2-3; there is no DNA to check the TCRdb D call of TRBD1. The CDR3 runs 17 residues. Here the CDR3 reads CASSFSAFRVGTDTQYF.

The rearrangement joins TRBV5-6 to TRBJ2-3; TCRdb calls TRBD1, which cannot be checked without DNA. This CDR3 comprises 14 residues. Germline CDR1 reads SGHDT; CDR2 reads YYEEEE. CDR3 loop: CASSSGQGSDTQYF.

This sequence joins TRBV29-1 and TRBJ2-1. Germline lookup yields CDR1 SQVTM and CDR2 ANQGSEA. The length of the CDR3 is 13 residues. CDR3 sequence reads: CSVEGREYNEQFF.

This sequence joins TRBV20-1 and TRBJ2-1; the D call of TRBD2 rests on TCRdb alone, since no DNA is present to check it. The CDR3 contains 13 residues. Germline V gene lookup returns CDR1 DFQATT and CDR2 SNEGSKA (reference sequence). The CDR3 reads CSAGSGRASEQFF.

The gene calls are TRBV20-1 and TRBJ1-2; TCRdb outputs TRBD1, but without DNA this stays unchecked. Germline V lookup: CDR1 DFQATT, CDR2 SNEGSKA (reference sequence). The CDR3 length is 22 residues. CDR3 region: CSARIPTGGSPDLYLANYGYTF.

The chain couples TRBV5-6 to TRBJ2-7; TCRdb returns TRBD1, unconfirmable since there is no DNA. The CDR3 length is 12 residues. Germline V gene sequence: CDR1 SGHDT, CDR2 YYEEEE. This chain's CDR3 is CASSLVGAEQYF.

The genes are TRBV5-1 and TRBJ2-5. Per germline, CDR1 SGHRS and CDR2 YFSETQ. The CDR3 has 13 residues. The CDR3 is CASSLDMSETQYF.

This rearrangement joins TRBV24-1 to TRBJ2-1. The CDR3 loop spans 15 amino acids. In germline, CDR1 is KGHDR, CDR2 SFDVKD. The CDR3 loop reads CATSDSGSSYNEQFF.

The chain carries TRBV5-1 and TRBJ2-2; TCRdb names TRBD1, which stays unverified in the absence of DNA. This CDR3 comprises 22 residues. Germline V gene data show CDR1 as SGHRS and CDR2 as YFSETQ. The CDR3 loop is CASSRPTPGTDIFPANTGELFF.

This sequence joins TRBV2 and TRBJ2-1; TCRdb's D gene call, TRBD1, goes unchecked for lack of DNA. There are 15 residues in the CDR3. Per germline, CDR1 SNHLY and CDR2 FYNNEI. The CDR3 loop is CASRTYQSTDNEQFF.

The chain carries TRBV7-3 and TRBJ2-4; TCRdb calls TRBD1, which cannot be checked without DNA. Germline-derived CDR1 and CDR2 are SGHTA and FQGTGA. The CDR3 loop spans 13 amino acids. CDR3 in amino acids: CASSIQRDSERYF. Combining the CDR3 with reference TRBV7-3 and TRBJ2-4 gives the whole variable domain GAGVSQTPSNKVTEKGKYVELRCDPISGHTALYWYRQSLGQGPEFLIYFQGTGAADDSGLPNDRFFAVRPEGSVSTLKIQRTERGDSAVYLCASSIQRDSERYFGAGTRLSVL.

The chain recombines TRBV23-1 with TRBJ1-6; TCRdb lists TRBD1, though no DNA is available to test this call. TRBV23-1 is an ORF for which the function is uncertain. The CDR3 spans 12 residues. The CDR3 sequence is CAWGSRNSPLHF.

The V gene is TRBV6-5, the J gene TRBJ1-2. CDR3 length: 12 residues. Germline V gene lookup returns CDR1 MNHEY and CDR2 SVGAGI. CDR3 sequence: CASSYSWDGYTF.

The rearrangement joins TRBV7-2 to TRBJ2-3; the TCRdb call, TRBD2, lacks DNA for checking. The CDR3 has 13 residues. Per the germline V gene, CDR1 is SGHTA and CDR2 is FQGNSA. CDR3 residues: CASIGLSTDTQYF.

The chain carries TRBV20-1 and TRBJ2-1; as DNA is missing, the TRBD2 call by TCRdb cannot be tested. Per germline, CDR1 DFQATT and CDR2 SNEGSKA (reference sequence). The CDR3 has 15 residues. This CDR3 reads CSASERERPYNEQFF.

The chain joins TRBV5-1 to TRBJ2-1; TCRdb's D gene call, TRBD2, goes unchecked for lack of DNA. This CDR3 has 17 amino acids. Germline V lookup: CDR1 SGHRS, CDR2 YFSETQ. CDR3 region: CASSAGLAGEVGNEQFF.

The chain links TRBV7-9 to TRBJ2-2. Germline CDR1 reads SEHNR; CDR2 reads FQNEAQ (reference sequence). CDR3 length: 14 residues. The CDR3 region is CASTGSAEIGELFF.

The V call is TRBV7-9, the J call TRBJ2-7; with no DNA, the TCRdb D assignment of TRBD1 cannot be verified. Germline loops: CDR1 SEHNR, CDR2 FQNEAQ (reference sequence). The CDR3 covers 16 residues. The CDR3: CASTDSRGTGAYEQYF. The full variable domain, completed using reference TRBV7-9 and TRBJ2-7, is DTGVSQNPRHKITKRGQNVTFRCDPISEHNRLYWYRQTLGQGPEFLTYFQNEAQLEKSRLLSDRFSAERPKGSFSTLEIQRTEQGDSAMYLCASTDSRGTGAYEQYFGPGTRLTVT.

The V gene is TRBV7-9, the J gene TRBJ2-1. The CDR3 contains 14 residues. Germline assignment: CDR1 SEHNR and CDR2 FQNEAQ (reference sequence). CDR3 region: CASSLVGLKFEQFF.

The chain couples TRBV6-6 to TRBJ2-4. Germline CDR1 reads MNHNY; CDR2 reads SVGAGI (reference sequence). The CDR3 length is 14 residues. CDR3 in amino acids: CASSLGWAKNIQYF.

The chain links TRBV6-5 to TRBJ2-1; TCRdb gives TRBD1 as the D gene, but with no DNA this cannot be confirmed. This CDR3 spans 14 amino acids. Per germline, CDR1 MNHEY and CDR2 SVGAGI. This CDR3 is CASRDTTGYNEQFF.

The chain joins TRBV14 to TRBJ2-1; TCRdb gives TRBD2 as the D gene, but with no DNA this cannot be confirmed. Germline CDR1 reads SGHDN; CDR2 reads FVKESK. The CDR3 runs 14 residues. CDR3 amino acids: CASSQGWGVNEQFF. Full variable domain (rest looked up from reference TRBV14 and TRBJ2-1): EAGVTQFPSHSVIEKGQTVTLRCDPISGHDNLYWYRRVMGKEIKFLLHFVKESKQDESGMPNNRFLAERTGGTYSTLKVQPAELEDSGVYFCASSQGWGVNEQFFGPGTRLTVL.

The rearrangement links TRBV10-3 to TRBJ2-2; TCRdb reports TRBD1, a call that lacks DNA to check it against. CDR3 size: 15 residues. In germline, CDR1 is ENHRY, CDR2 SYGVKD. CDR3: CAISGTGQNTGELFF.